This entry is about one T cell receptor beta chain. No antigen is known for it. Sequencing used immunoSEQ multiplex PCR; TCRdb keeps in-frame clones, though not all of them. The sample lists 150,000 to 170,000 clones; approximately 90% were seen once. This CDR3 has 12 amino acids. Germline CDR1 reads SNHLY; CDR2 reads FYNNEI. V lost 10 bases, J lost 8 bases, and 15 bases lay in between. This record comes from a study of T cell responses to AZD1222 COVID-19 vaccine. Study outcomes and limitations: The study sampled repertoires only after the peak T cell response. Spike-specific TCRs gained breadth and depth after people received two AZD1222 doses. There were mostly white British donors and more females than males, and clonal diversity was possibly underestimated.

The source is an adult in good health. This chain connects TRBV2 to TRBJ2-1; D perhaps matches TRBD1 (6 bases). This specimen consisted of peripheral blood, obtained on day 0 of AZD1222 vaccination. The CDR3 bases are TGTGCCACCGGGAAGGGGGAGTATGAGCAGTTCTTC. Protein sequence: CATGKGEYEQFF.